The 20 T cell receptor beta chains listed next were all sequenced from one sample in a study of cytomegalovirus exposure and HLA in healthy donors. PCR used 60 Vbeta primers and 13 Jbeta primers. The repertoire was sequenced with immunoSEQ multiplex PCR; TCRdb's copy has only in-frame clones and lacks some. The table has about 120,000 clones, around two thirds seen once. Sequences were obtained from PBMCs. These receptors came from a woman between 40 and 55 years old in good health and CMV-seropositive.

This clone has only a few counts. The CDR3 sequence is CASSKQSGRAAYEQYF. The CDR3 region has the DNA TGCGCCAGCAGCAAGCAAAGCGGGAGGGCGGCGTACGAGCAGTACTTC. The chain uses TRBV4-3 and TRBJ2-7; 10 nucleotides line up with TRBD2. V dropped 5 bases and J dropped 4; count of bases not matched to a gene: 11. Looked up from germline, CDR1 is LGHNA and CDR2 is YSLEER. The length of the CDR3 is 16 residues.

This chain joins TRBV4-3 and TRBJ2-1, with D maybe TRBD1 (5 bases). V dropped 1 base and J dropped 4 bases, with 8 bases sitting between them. The CDR3 consists of 14 residues. CDR1 LGHNA and CDR2 YSLEER come from the germline V gene. This CDR3 is CASSQATAYNEQFF. CDR3 nucleotides: TGCGCCAGCAGCCAAGCGACAGCTTACAATGAGCAGTTCTTC.

This rearrangement joins TRBV29-1 to TRBJ1-1, with D perhaps TRBD1 (5 bases). This CDR3 has 14 amino acids. The germline V gene encodes CDR1 SQVTM and CDR2 ANQGSEA. Trimming cost V 6 bases and J 3 bases, with 17 bases left between them. In DNA form, the CDR3 reads TGCAGCGTGAAGACAGCCCAAGGGGACACTGAAGCTTTCTTT. Translating gives CSVKTAQGDTEAFF.

This chain joins TRBV2 and TRBJ2-4, with D uncertain. Trimming pared 0 bases from V and 6 bases from J, leaving 9 bases between. The CDR3 runs to 14 residues. The germline V gene encodes CDR1 SNHLY and CDR2 FYNNEI. The CDR3 here is CASSEANRRNIQYF. CDR3 sequence (DNA): TGTGCCAGCAGTGAAGCTAACAGAAGAAACATTCAGTACTTC. The full variable domain, in which reference TRBV2 and TRBJ2-4 provide the parts outside the CDR3, is EPEVTQTPSHQVTQMGQEVILRCVPISNHLYFYWYRQILGQKVEFLVSFYNNEISEKSEIFDDQFSVERPDGSNFTLKIRSTKLEDSAMYFCASSEANRRNIQYFGAGTRLSVL.

The J gene is TRBJ1-2, the V gene TRBV27, with 8 bases identical to TRBD1. Looked up from germline, CDR1 is MNHEY and CDR2 is SMNVEV (reference sequence). The CDR3 is 17 residues long. The trim removed 6 bases at V and 1 base at J, leaving 13 bases unmatched. CDR3 nucleotide sequence: TGTGCCAGCAGCCCCCACCCGGACAGGGACGATAACTATGGCTACACCTTC. Its translation is CASSPHPDRDDNYGYTF.

This clone occurred once. The rearrangement uses TRBV30 and TRBJ2-2; TRBD2 matches at 7 bases. Germline CDR1 reads GTSNPN; CDR2 reads SVGIG (reference sequence). CDR3 size: 16 residues. The J segment lost 0 bases and the V segment lost 2 bases, leaving 6 bases of the junction unmatched. For the CDR3, the DNA is TGTGCCTGGAGTTATATGGCGGGAGCGAACACCGGGGAGCTGTTTTTT. Amino acid sequence: CAWSYMAGANTGELFF.

This clone was seen a few times. V and J are TRBV7-2 and TRBJ2-7; a weak D match, TRBD2 (6 bases). The CDR3 has 15 amino acids. V was shortened by 4 bases and J by 3 bases, with 16 bases between the two germline ends. Germline CDR1 reads SGHTA; CDR2 reads FQGNSA. The CDR3 is CASSSRAGLGYEQYF. The CDR3 DNA reads as TGTGCCAGCAGCTCACGGGCGGGATTAGGCTACGAGCAGTACTTC.

The CDR3 DNA sequence: TGTGCCAGCAGCTTGCGTGCTAGTAAGTCCCGGGGGGAGCAGTTCTTC. Protein: CASSLRASKSRGEQFF. J is TRBJ2-1 and V is TRBV5-4, with D possibly being TRBD2 (6 bases). The germline V gene encodes CDR1 SGHNT and CDR2 YYREEE (reference sequence). CDR3 length equals 16 residues. The V end was cut by 1 base, the J end by 10 bases, with 21 bases between. Full variable domain (missing parts from reference TRBV5-4 and TRBJ2-1): ETGVTQSPTHLIKTRGQQVTLRCSSQSGHNTVSWYQQALGQGPQFIFQYYREEENGRGNFPPRFSGLQFPNYSSELNVNALELDDSALYLCASSLRASKSRGEQFFGPGTRLTVL.

The genes are TRBV4-2 and TRBJ2-1; no reliable D call. CDR3 length: 13 residues. V dropped 0 bases and J dropped 7 bases, with 7 bases sitting between them. Germline V gives CDR1 LGHNA, CDR2 YNFKEQ. CDR3 in amino acids: CASSQDQRNEQFF. For the CDR3, the DNA is TGTGCCAGCAGCCAAGATCAACGGAATGAGCAGTTCTTC.

The CDR3 spells CASSEEISGLWETQYF. CDR3 DNA sequence: TGTGCCAGCAGTGAAGAGATTAGCGGCCTATGGGAGACCCAGTACTTC. The chain employs TRBV25-1 and TRBJ2-5; tentative D call: TRBD2 (6 bases). This CDR3 has 16 residues. Trimming left V 2 bases short and J 5 bases short, with 18 bases between. The germline V gene has CDR1 MGHDK and CDR2 SYGVNS.

The rearrangement uses TRBV19 and TRBJ2-1; D is ambiguous. V gave up 4 bases and J gave up 1 base, with 8 bases separating them. Germline values: CDR1 LNHDA, CDR2 SQIVND (reference sequence). CDR3 size: 14 residues. CDR3 nucleotide sequence: TGTGCCAGTAGTACAAGCAGGTCCTACAATGAGCAGTTCTTC. Encoded protein: CASSTSRSYNEQFF.

V is TRBV28 and J is TRBJ1-2, with 8 bases aligning to TRBD1. V shed 6 bases, J shed 3 bases, and the junction held 0 bases outside the gene matches. Germline CDR1 is MDHEN and CDR2 is SYDVKM. The CDR3 sequence is 12 residues long. CDR3 amino acids: CASRTGDYGYTF. The CDR3 coding sequence is TGTGCCAGCAGGACAGGGGACTATGGCTACACCTTC.

As to this clone: The junction and the germline gene differ at one end; a read error may be behind it. The J gene is TRBJ2-5, the V gene TRBV4-3, with 10 bases fitting TRBD2. CDR1 is LGHNA, CDR2 YSLEER, per germline. This CDR3 comprises 15 residues. CDR3 sequence reads: CASSQEQREGEAQYF. The DNA for the CDR3 is TGCGCCAGCAGCCAAGAACAGCGGGAGGGAGAGGCCCAGTACTTC.

This chain joins TRBV5-4 and TRBJ2-2; no clear D gene. This CDR3 region has 12 residues. Trimming removed 1 base at V and 7 bases at J, with 5 bases between. The germline V gene has CDR1 SGHNT and CDR2 YYREEE (reference sequence). The CDR3 sequence: CASSLILGELFF. CDR3 DNA: TGTGCCAGCAGCTTGATTCTCGGGGAGCTGTTTTTT.

This clone was seen a few times. This sequence joins TRBV7-6 and TRBJ2-3; 7 bases agree with TRBD1. V lost 6 bases to trimming and J lost 0 bases; unmatched junction nucleotides: 6. The germline V gene encodes CDR1 SGHVS and CDR2 FNYEAQ. This CDR3 has 15 amino acids. This chain's CDR3 is CASRPTGASTDTQYF. CDR3 nucleotide sequence: TGTGCCAGCAGACCTACAGGGGCTAGCACAGATACGCAGTATTTT.

The chain carries TRBV19 and TRBJ1-1; D gene ambiguous. The CDR3 consists of 15 residues. V lost 4 bases and J 4 bases, leaving 16 bases between the germline ends. CDR1 is LNHDA, CDR2 SQIVND, per germline (reference sequence). CDR3 bases: TGTGCCAGTAGTACGTCCTATACTCTATTCACTGAAGCTTTCTTT. Protein: CASSTSYTLFTEAFF.

Remarks on this clone: Other nucleotide sequences from this sample produce the same CDR3. The chain employs TRBV10-3 and TRBJ1-1, with D uncertain. CDR1 is ENHRY, CDR2 SYGVKD, per germline. CDR3 length equals 15 residues. Trimming removed 0 bases at V and 0 bases at J, with 8 bases between. CDR3 amino acids: CAISESGSLNTEAFF. Here the CDR3 DNA reads TGTGCCATCAGTGAGTCGGGCAGCCTGAACACTGAAGCTTTCTTT.

The chain has TRBV2 and TRBJ2-1; 8 nucleotides align to TRBD2. The CDR3 has 15 amino acids. J gave up 6 bases and V 8 bases, and 12 bases lay outside the gene matches. Per the germline V gene, CDR1 is SNHLY and CDR2 is FYNNEI. The CDR3 nucleotides read TGTGCCAGCGCCCGTGGGGCGGGAGGTTCCAATGAGCAGTTCTTC. Amino acids: CASARGAGGSNEQFF.

The chain has TRBV2 and TRBJ2-3; D is undetermined. V was shortened by 4 bases and J by 4 bases, with 6 bases between the two germline ends. Germline V gene sequence: CDR1 SNHLY, CDR2 FYNNEI. The CDR3 covers 12 residues. The CDR3 coding sequence is TGTGCCAGCAGTGTTCAATCAGATACGCAGTATTTT. The encoded protein is CASSVQSDTQYF. Full variable domain (outside the CDR3, taken from reference TRBV2 and TRBJ2-3): EPEVTQTPSHQVTQMGQEVILRCVPISNHLYFYWYRQILGQKVEFLVSFYNNEISEKSEIFDDQFSVERPDGSNFTLKIRSTKLEDSAMYFCASSVQSDTQYFGPGTRLTVL.

This sequence joins TRBV7-2 and TRBJ2-7; perhaps TRBD2 as D (6 bases). With 1 base removed from V and 0 bases from J, the gap between germline ends came to 10 bases. This CDR3 contains 15 residues. Germline V gene sequence: CDR1 SGHTA, CDR2 FQGNSA. CDR3 DNA sequence: TGTGCCAGCAGCTTAGGTCCTAGCGCCTCCTACGAGCAGTACTTC. It yields the protein CASSLGPSASYEQYF.